Included here is one TCR beta chain sequence, with context. The source of the sample is a study of blood T cell repertoires in COVID-19. Study-level information: Samples came from the United States, Italy and Spain, spanning acute and convalescent COVID-19. The analysed material was cDNA or gDNA that came from T cells, B-cell-depleted T cells, or PBMCs.

The CDR3 is made up of 15 amino acids. The V and J ends lost 3 bases and 3 bases, in that order; junction bases with no gene match: 7. Germline lookup yields CDR1 SGHVS and CDR2 FNYEAQ. Original processing notes: Quantification of nucleated cells was approximated via reference gene primer amplification. Sequencing was performed with immunoSEQ multiplex PCR; in TCRdb, only in-frame clones are kept and a portion is missing. The DNA was the basis for D and trimming; V, J and clone size are from that table. The sample consists of 95,000 to 150,000 clones, around 87% of them appearing once. Patients from Seattle were sampled longitudinally, starting during active infection.

Input material: peripheral blood. This TCR was sampled from a woman aged 55-70 years with COVID-19, enrolled during active disease. The rearrangement uses TRBV7-6 and TRBJ2-7; 8 bases fit TRBD1. CDR3 nucleotides: TGTGCCAGCAGCTTCTGGGCAGGGGGCAACTACGAGCAGTACTTC. Its translation: CASSFWAGGNYEQYF.